A single sample is the source of the 20 T cell receptor beta chains below, sequenced in a study of regulatory T cells in long-lasting Graves disease. Regarding time point: persistent/refractory GD, antithyroid drugs over 5 years with positive TRAb. Construction of the TCR library relied on RNA isolated from PBMCs. Arm-PCR of CDR3 regions and iRepertoire HTBI primers were used to build TCR beta libraries. TCRdb analysed the multiplex PCR reads with MiXCR anew, one entry per CDR3 protein. The sample has about 470,000 distinct CDR3 sequences; 20% to 25% are singletons. The sample here was peripheral blood mononuclear cells (PBMCs), taken when the disease was refractory, from a patient treated with antithyroid drugs. Receptors originate from a female donor with Graves disease.

The table lists this clonotype with many counts. The chain links TRBV28 to TRBJ2-5, with 10 nucleotides matching TRBD2. With V trimmed by 0 bases and J by 4 bases, 11 bases remained unmatched. CDR1 MDHEN and CDR2 SYDVKM come from the germline V gene. This CDR3 comprises 18 residues. In DNA form, the CDR3 reads TGTGCCAGCAGTTTATGGAGCGGGGGGGCCTCTGACGGAGAGACCCAGTACTTC. It codes for CASSLWSGGASDGETQYF.

This clonotype was detected many times. J is TRBJ2-7 and V is TRBV27; maybe TRBD2 (5 bases). The CDR3 is 13 residues long. CDR1 MNHEY and CDR2 SMNVEV come from the germline V gene (reference sequence). Trimming took 8 bases from V and 6 from J, leaving 17 bases between them. The CDR3 sequence: CASAKYGVLEQYF. In nucleotides, the CDR3 is TGTGCCAGCGCCAAATACGGGGTACTCGAGCAGTACTTC.

The chain couples TRBV2 to TRBJ2-1; 8 bases line up with TRBD1. V dropped 11 bases and J dropped 7; count of bases not matched to a gene: 16. The CDR3 totals 15 residues. Germline CDR1 reads SNHLY; CDR2 reads FYNNEI. CDR3 region: CAGKQGEVVGNEQFF. The CDR3 region has the DNA TGTGCCGGAAAACAGGGGGAAGTAGTAGGAAATGAGCAGTTCTTC.

This chain links TRBV5-1 with TRBJ2-5, with a weak D call TRBD1 (6 bases). From germline, CDR1 is SGHRS and CDR2 YFSETQ. This CDR3 contains 17 residues. Trimming cost V 0 bases and J 1 base, with 16 bases left between them. CDR3 region: CASSLGVGQIIQETQYF. The CDR3 nucleotides are TGCGCCAGCAGCTTGGGCGTTGGACAGATTATCCAAGAGACCCAGTACTTC.

This rearrangement joins TRBV2 to TRBJ2-1; D gene unclear. The CDR3 runs 16 residues. Between the trimmed V and J ends, which lost 1 base and 0 bases, there was a span of 10 bases. Germline CDR1 and CDR2: SNHLY and FYNNEI. The CDR3 spells CASSEGSLSSYNEQFF. The CDR3 region has the DNA TGTGCCAGCAGTGAAGGGAGTTTAAGCTCCTACAATGAGCAGTTCTTC.

The table lists this clonotype with many counts. The chain combines TRBV7-2 with TRBJ1-2; 11 bases line up with TRBD1. The CDR3 loop spans 16 amino acids. Germline V gives CDR1 SGHTA, CDR2 FQGNSA. J gave up 0 bases and V 5 bases, and 5 bases lay outside the gene matches. The CDR3 nucleotides read TGTGCCAGCAGCCTGGACAGGGGGCAGACTAACTATGGCTACACCTTC. This codes for CASSLDRGQTNYGYTF. Together with reference TRBV7-2 and TRBJ1-2, the CDR3 gives the full variable domain: GAGVSQSPSNKVTEKGKDVELRCDPISGHTALYWYRQSLGQGLEFLIYFQGNSAPDKSGLPSDRFSAERTGGSVSTLTIQRTQQEDSAVYLCASSLDRGQTNYGYTFGSGTRLTVV.

This clonotype showed up just a few times. This rearrangement joins TRBV7-2 to TRBJ2-3; 9 bases map to TRBD2. J was trimmed by 6 bases and V by 1 base; bases with no gene match: 8. Germline V gene lookup returns CDR1 SGHTA and CDR2 FQGNSA. CDR3 size: 16 residues. CDR3 DNA: TGTGCCAGCAGCTTAGTACTCCTAGCGGGAACTGATACGCAGTATTTT. Protein sequence: CASSLVLLAGTDTQYF.

There are many counts of this clonotype. This sequence joins TRBV27 and TRBJ1-2; 9 bases are shared with TRBD1. V trimming: 3 bases; J trimming: 7 bases; junction bases outside the gene matches: 6. Germline lookup yields CDR1 MNHEY and CDR2 SMNVEV (reference sequence). This CDR3 is 14 amino acids long. CDR3 protein: CASSLRDRAPGYTF. The DNA of the CDR3 is TGTGCCAGCAGTTTGAGGGACAGGGCACCTGGCTACACCTTC.

As for this clonotype: One junction end disagrees with the germline gene, perhaps due to a read error. In DNA, the CDR3 is TGCGCCAGCAGCCCAGGGCGGACAGGGCCCATGAACACTGAAGCTTCCTTT. Amino acid sequence: CASSPGRTGPMNTEASF. V gene TRBV5-1 combines with J gene TRBJ1-1; TRBD1 matches at 8 bases. CDR1 and CDR2 (germline): SGHRS, YFSETQ. CDR3 length: 17 amino acids.

This clonotype appeared many times. The V gene is TRBV18, the J gene TRBJ2-5; D not resolved. Germline loops: CDR1 KGHSH, CDR2 LQKENI. V was pared by 3 bases and J by 0 bases, with 5 bases between. The CDR3 loop spans 13 amino acids. CDR3 sequence: CASSPNDQETQYF. CDR3 DNA: TGTGCCAGCTCACCGAACGACCAAGAGACCCAGTACTTC.

This clonotype was observed a few times. The rearrangement joins TRBV24-1 to TRBJ2-5; TRBD2 agrees at 8 bases. The CDR3 is made up of 16 amino acids. Germline lookup yields CDR1 KGHDR and CDR2 SFDVKD. V dropped 3 bases and J dropped 5; count of bases not matched to a gene: 10. The CDR3 loop is CATSDAAGARRETQYF. The CDR3 nucleotides read TGTGCCACCAGTGATGCAGCGGGGGCTCGCCGGGAGACCCAGTACTTC.

This clonotype has only a few counts. The chain has TRBV19 and TRBJ2-7; TRBD1 aligns across 9 bases. V shed 3 bases, J shed 4 bases, and the junction held 7 bases outside the gene matches. The germline gives CDR1 LNHDA, CDR2 SQIVND (reference sequence). The CDR3 runs to 15 residues. The CDR3 DNA reads as TGTGCCAGTAGTATGGGCGGGACAGGGACGTACGAGCAGTACTTC. It is translated as CASSMGGTGTYEQYF.

For this clonotype: Sequence at one end of the junction differs from germline and may be a read error. This sequence joins TRBV7-2 and TRBJ1-1; a weak D match, TRBD1 (6 bases). The CDR3 runs 16 residues. The germline CDR1 and CDR2 sequences are SGHTA and FQGNSA. For the CDR3, the DNA is TGTGCCGGCAGCTTAAAGCCGACAGGCTTGAACACTGAAGCTTTCTTT. This sequence encodes CAGSLKPTGLNTEAFF.

The V and J genes are TRBV18 and TRBJ2-5, with D hard to call. Germline V gene data show CDR1 as KGHSH and CDR2 as LQKENI. This CDR3 has 14 amino acids. The V and J ends lost 0 bases and 2 bases respectively, with 7 bases between them. CDR3 loop: CASSPPPGQETQYF. In nucleotides, the CDR3 is TGTGCCAGCTCACCACCTCCAGGTCAAGAGACCCAGTACTTC.

This clonotype was seen a few times. This chain joins TRBV28 and TRBJ2-1, with D unclear. The V end was cut by 1 base, the J end by 8 bases, with 12 bases between. The germline gives CDR1 MDHEN, CDR2 SYDVKM. CDR3 length: 14 residues. The CDR3 is CASSLSLVSYEQFF. DNA for the CDR3: TGTGCCAGCAGTTTATCCCTGGTTTCCTATGAGCAGTTCTTC.

The chain links TRBV24-1 to TRBJ2-3; 10 bases match TRBD1. The CDR3 loop spans 16 amino acids. From germline, CDR1 is KGHDR and CDR2 SFDVKD. V trimming: 5 bases; J trimming: 2 bases; junction bases outside the gene matches: 6. In DNA form, the CDR3 reads TGTGCCACCAGTGTAGGGACAGGGGAATTCACAGATACGCAGTATTTT. This encodes CATSVGTGEFTDTQYF.

This clonotype was picked up many times. The chain employs TRBV28 and TRBJ1-3, with D tentatively TRBD1 (5 bases). CDR1 and CDR2 (germline): MDHEN, SYDVKM. Deletions cut 0 bases from V and 1 base from J, with 10 bases between. The CDR3 sequence is 16 residues long. CDR3 amino acids: CASSLWQGGSGNTIYF. Written as DNA, the CDR3 is TGTGCCAGCAGTTTATGGCAGGGAGGATCTGGAAACACCATATATTTT.

This clonotype was seen repeatedly, ten times or more. The V call is TRBV28, the J call TRBJ2-7; D unclear. Germline CDR1 reads MDHEN; CDR2 reads SYDVKM. The CDR3 consists of 11 residues. V was clipped by 4 bases and J by 3 bases, with 4 bases between them. In DNA form, the CDR3 reads TGTGCCAGCAGTTCCCTCTACGAGCAGTACTTC. The encoded protein is CASSSLYEQYF.

This clonotype was seen a few times. No conserved phenylalanine or tryptophan ends this CDR3, so it is likely a read error. The chain carries TRBV9 and TRBJ1-6; 9 positions match TRBD1. V shed 4 bases and J 4 bases; nucleotides not matched to a gene: 6. Germline V gives CDR1 SGDLS, CDR2 YYNGEE. This CDR3 spans 16 amino acids. CDR3 region: CASSSQDRGYNSPLHS. The CDR3 DNA follows: TGTGCCAGCAGCTCCCAGGACAGGGGTTATAATTCACCCCTCCACTCT.

The genes are TRBV7-2 and TRBJ1-5, with D perhaps TRBD1 (5 bases). The CDR3 spans 14 residues. Per germline, CDR1 SGHTA and CDR2 FQGNSA. The germline V and J ends were trimmed by 5 bases and 4 bases, with 12 bases remaining between them. CDR3 amino acids: CASSPSGQNQPQHF. DNA of the CDR3: TGTGCCAGCAGCCCGTCAGGGCAAAATCAGCCCCAGCATTTT.